The 20 T cell receptor beta chains listed next were all sequenced from one sample in a study of blood T cell repertoires in COVID-19. Data came from immunoSEQ multiplex PCR; TCRdb stores just in-frame clones and leaves some out. This sample has some 77,000 clones; around 87% occur once, and the top ten carry around 4%. Sequencing input: peripheral blood. The origin of the receptors is an elderly woman with active or convalescent COVID-19.

This sequence joins TRBV19 and TRBJ1-5; the D is unclear. Trimming stripped 3 bases from V and 0 bases from J, with 6 bases between. CDR1 is LNHDA, CDR2 SQIVND, per germline (reference sequence). This CDR3 comprises 14 residues. CDR3 residues: CASSITYSNQPQHF. The CDR3 coding sequence is TGTGCCAGTAGTATCACATATAGCAATCAGCCCCAGCATTTT.

The CDR3 DNA reads TGTGCCAGCGCGAGGGTAGTCTCTGGGGCCAACGTCCTGACTTTC. Translated: CASARVVSGANVLTF. This chain connects TRBV6-5 to TRBJ2-6; D perhaps matches TRBD2 (5 bases). Germline lookup yields CDR1 MNHEY and CDR2 SVGAGI. The CDR3 has 15 amino acids. The germline V and J ends were trimmed by 8 bases and 0 bases, with 11 bases remaining between them.

V is TRBV5-1 and J is TRBJ2-2; D is unresolved. The CDR3 sequence is 14 residues long. Germline values: CDR1 SGHRS, CDR2 YFSETQ. Deletions cut 0 bases from V and 7 bases from J, with 10 bases between. CDR3 amino acids: CASSLVLASGELFF. CDR3 nucleotide sequence: TGCGCCAGCAGCTTGGTTTTAGCCAGCGGGGAGCTGTTTTTT.

The rearrangement joins TRBV28 to TRBJ2-7; maybe TRBD2 (5 bases). The CDR3 is made up of 15 amino acids. The V end lost 6 bases, the J end lost 0 bases, and 15 bases lay between the germline ends. From germline, CDR1 is MDHEN and CDR2 SYDVKM. As DNA, the CDR3 is TGTGCCAGCAGGTCAGCGGCCCAGAGCTCCTACGAGCAGTACTTC. It encodes CASRSAAQSSYEQYF.

The rearrangement uses TRBV7-2 and TRBJ2-3; the match to TRBD2 covers 12 bases. CDR1 is SGHTA, CDR2 FQGNSA, per germline. CDR3 length: 16 residues. The junction had 5 bases not matched to a gene; V was cut back by 3 bases and J by 4 bases. CDR3 DNA sequence: TGTGCCAGCAGCTTTTCTAGCGGGAGGGGGGCAGATACGCAGTATTTT. Amino acid sequence: CASSFSSGRGADTQYF.

This chain links TRBV12-3 or TRBV12-4 with TRBJ1-3; D gene ambiguous. This CDR3 is 13 amino acids long. V lost 4 bases, J lost 5 bases, and 9 bases lay in between. The CDR3 bases are TGTGCCAGCAGTTCCGGTTTCAGAAACACCATATATTTT. This gives the protein CASSSGFRNTIYF.

The V and J genes are TRBV11-2 and TRBJ1-1; unclear D gene. Per the germline V gene, CDR1 is SGHAT and CDR2 is FQNNGV. V was pared by 0 bases and J by 10 bases, with 12 bases between. The CDR3 sequence is 13 residues long. The CDR3 coding sequence is TGTGCCAGCAGCTTAGATTTGGCAGAGGGAGCTTTCTTT. This codes for CASSLDLAEGAFF.

The CDR3 nucleotides are TGTGCCAGCGGGACACCCGGGGTCAACTATGGCTACACCTTC. Translated: CASGTPGVNYGYTF. V gene TRBV28 combines with J gene TRBJ1-2, with D possibly TRBD1 on 6 matching bases. Germline-derived CDR1 and CDR2 are MDHEN and SYDVKM. CDR3 length equals 14 residues. V was pared by 8 bases and J by 2 bases, with 15 bases between.

The CDR3 reads CASSLGGRASYEQYF. CDR3 sequence (DNA): TGTGCCAGCAGCTTAGGGGGCAGGGCCAGCTACGAGCAGTACTTC. The chain is built from TRBV11-2 and TRBJ2-7, with a tentative D call TRBD1 (5 bases). V was clipped by 1 base and J by 3 bases, with 13 bases between them. CDR3 length: 15 amino acids. The germline V gene encodes CDR1 SGHAT and CDR2 FQNNGV.

V usage is TRBV11-1 and J usage is TRBJ2-5; D is possibly TRBD2 (5 bases). The V gene's germline CDR1 is SGHAT and CDR2 FQDESV (reference sequence). V lost 1 base to trimming and J lost 5 bases, with 14 bases between them. The CDR3 has 15 amino acids. The DNA of the CDR3 is TGTGCCAGCAGCTTAGACGGGAAACCGCGGGAGACCCAGTACTTC. It encodes CASSLDGKPRETQYF.

The chain employs TRBV7-2 and TRBJ2-1, with D maybe TRBD2 (5 bases). V was cut by 1 base and J by 0 bases, with 7 bases left in between. CDR1 and CDR2 (germline): SGHTA, FQGNSA. The length of the CDR3 is 15 residues. The chain's CDR3 is CASSLVAGSYNEQFF. For the CDR3, the DNA is TGTGCCAGCAGCTTAGTCGCGGGCTCCTACAATGAGCAGTTCTTC.

This clone appeared a single time. The chain carries TRBV5-1 and TRBJ1-1, with 9 bases aligning to TRBD1. Germline CDR1 is SGHRS and CDR2 is YFSETQ. This CDR3 contains 16 residues. V shed 4 bases and J 1 base; nucleotides not matched to a gene: 8. CDR3 sequence: CASSPGQGTRNTEAFF. In nucleotides, the CDR3 is TGCGCCAGCAGCCCTGGACAGGGGACAAGGAACACTGAAGCTTTCTTT.

The chain carries TRBV6-5 and TRBJ1-1, with TRBD1 as a possible D gene (5 bases). Germline-derived CDR1 and CDR2 are MNHEY and SVGAGI. V dropped 10 bases and J dropped 3 bases, with 12 bases sitting between them. The CDR3 sequence is 12 residues long. CDR3 DNA: TGTGCCACGCTTCGGGGGTACACTGAAGCTTTCTTT. Translating it yields CATLRGYTEAFF.

This clone appeared once. The rearrangement joins TRBV24-1 to TRBJ2-1, with 9 bases fitting TRBD2. In germline, CDR1 is KGHDR, CDR2 SFDVKD. The V gene end was trimmed by 4 bases and the J gene end by 4 bases; junction bases not matched to a gene: 10. The CDR3 spans 17 residues. The CDR3 coding sequence is TGTGCCACCAGTGACCCCATAGCGGGAGACGTTTACAATGAGCAGTTCTTC. Its translation is CATSDPIAGDVYNEQFF.

The chain is built from TRBV30 and TRBJ2-6; tentatively, D is TRBD2 (5 bases). There are 18 residues in the CDR3. The germline V gene has CDR1 GTSNPN and CDR2 SVGIG (reference sequence). Trimming removed 0 bases from V and 0 bases from J, with 15 bases in between. The CDR3 DNA follows: TGTGCCTGGAGTGTACGAAAGGGAGCCTTCTCTGGGGCCAACGTCCTGACTTTC. This translates into CAWSVRKGAFSGANVLTF. Variable domain in full (rest from reference TRBV30 and TRBJ2-6): SQTIHQWPATLVQPVGSPLSLECTVEGTSNPNLYWYRQAAGRGLQLLFYSVGIGQISSEVPQNLSASRPQDRQFILSSKKLLLSDSGFYLCAWSVRKGAFSGANVLTFGAGSRLTVL.

The chain couples TRBV19 to TRBJ1-1; D not certain. Trimming took off 3 bases at V and 6 bases at J, with 20 bases between the two ends. Germline loops: CDR1 LNHDA, CDR2 SQIVND (reference sequence). The CDR3 covers 16 residues. In DNA form, the CDR3 reads TGTGCCAGTAGTATCGGCTCGGGATCCCGGGGTCCTGAAGCTTTCTTT. Residues: CASSIGSGSRGPEAFF.

CDR3 sequence reads: CASSSPQGTSSYEQYF. DNA for the CDR3: TGTGCCAGCAGCTCCCCCCAGGGGACAAGCTCCTACGAGCAGTACTTC. V and J are TRBV11-2 and TRBJ2-7, with D possibly being TRBD1 (6 bases). CDR1 is SGHAT and CDR2 is FQNNGV in the germline V gene. The CDR3 covers 16 residues. Trimming removed 4 bases from V and 0 bases from J, with 16 bases in between.

This chain links TRBV3-1 (or the pseudogene TRBV3-2) with TRBJ1-2; the D gene is possibly TRBD1 (6 bases). The CDR3 runs 13 residues. The V gene's germline CDR1 is LGHDT and CDR2 YNNKEL (reference sequence). Trimming took 0 bases from V and 5 from J, leaving 7 bases between them. The CDR3 DNA sequence: TGTGCCAGCAGCCAAGAGGGACAATATGGCTACACCTTC. This codes for CASSQEGQYGYTF.

This chain joins TRBV28 and TRBJ1-1; D is unclear. The germline V and J ends were trimmed by 4 bases and 0 bases, with 6 bases remaining between them. Germline V gene sequence: CDR1 MDHEN, CDR2 SYDVKM. CDR3 size: 13 residues. CDR3 nucleotide sequence: TGTGCCAGCAGTTCGGGAATGAACACTGAAGCTTTCTTT. This translates into CASSSGMNTEAFF. Full variable domain (rest looked up from reference TRBV28 and TRBJ1-1): DVKVTQSSRYLVKRTGEKVFLECVQDMDHENMFWYRQDPGLGLRLIYFSYDVKMKEKGDIPEGYSVSREKKERFSLILESASTNQTSMYLCASSSGMNTEAFFGQGTRLTVV.

The chain joins TRBV6-5 to TRBJ2-7; 8 nucleotides agree with TRBD2. V lost 7 bases to trimming and J lost 2 bases; unmatched junction nucleotides: 7. CDR1 MNHEY and CDR2 SVGAGI come from the germline V gene. The CDR3 is 14 amino acids. CDR3 residues: CASKRREDTYEQYF. DNA for the CDR3: TGTGCCAGCAAACGGCGGGAGGACACCTACGAGCAGTACTTC.